Shown below are 7 T cell receptor beta chains from a single sample sequenced in a study of shared clonotypes between healthy human individuals. The table came from immunoSEQ multiplex PCR; TCRdb's copy has only in-frame clones and leaves some out. The table records about 1.1 million clones, 77% of them present only once. The sequenced sample was memory CD4+ T cells from PBMCs. This sample's subset: CD45RA-negative fraction. These receptors were collected from a young man in good health. Some clones in this sample may be carry-over from other donors' samples.

The chain carries TRBV14 and TRBJ2-3, with D perhaps matching TRBD2 (5 bases). The CDR3 totals 14 residues. Trimming pared 7 bases from V and 5 bases from J, leaving 16 bases between. The germline CDR1 and CDR2 sequences are SGHDN and FVKESK. CDR3 protein: CASNPGMHVDTQYF. CDR3 DNA sequence: TGTGCCAGCAACCCGGGAATGCACGTAGATACGCAGTATTTT. Supplemented by reference TRBV14 and TRBJ2-3, the full variable domain reads EAGVTQFPSHSVIEKGQTVTLRCDPISGHDNLYWYRRVMGKEIKFLLHFVKESKQDESGMPNNRFLAERTGGTYSTLKVQPAELEDSGVYFCASNPGMHVDTQYFGPGTRLTVL.

The rearrangement links TRBV28 to TRBJ1-1; possibly TRBD1 for D (5 bases). Trimming took 3 bases from V and 4 from J, leaving 15 bases between them. CDR1 is MDHEN, CDR2 SYDVKM, per germline. This CDR3 has 15 amino acids. The CDR3 DNA sequence: TGTGCCAGCAGTTTCGGGAGGGGCTGGAGCACTGAAGCTTTCTTT. This codes for CASSFGRGWSTEAFF.

The chain joins TRBV7-2 to TRBJ2-7, with TRBD1 matching over 10 bases. This CDR3 region has 15 residues. V shed 7 bases, J shed 0 bases, and the junction held 6 bases outside the gene matches. CDR1 is SGHTA, CDR2 FQGNSA, per germline. The chain's CDR3 is CASTLGQGSSYEQYF. CDR3 bases: TGTGCCAGCACCCTGGGACAGGGGAGCTCCTACGAGCAGTACTTC.

The chain has TRBV9 and TRBJ1-3; D unclear. The germline gives CDR1 SGDLS, CDR2 YYNGEE. The CDR3 is 18 amino acids. V was clipped by 3 bases and J by 1 base, with 20 bases between them. DNA for the CDR3: TGTGCCAGCAGCGCGGGTTGGGAATCCAGGCGTTCTGGAAACACCATATATTTT. Its protein is CASSAGWESRRSGNTIYF.

The chain employs TRBV21-1 and TRBJ2-7. TRBV21-1 is annotated as a pseudogene. There are 18 residues in the CDR3. The CDR3 sequence: CASSTPWNREGAGYEQYF. The CDR3 region has the DNA TGTGCCAGCAGCACCCCCTGGAACAGGGAGGGGGCCGGGTACGAGCAGTACTTC.

CDR3 nucleotides: TGCGCCAGCGGTATGGGCAGTACTAACTATGGCTACACCTTC. Protein product: CASGMGSTNYGYTF. The genes are TRBV5-1 and TRBJ1-2; no firm D call. The CDR3 consists of 14 residues. CDR1 and CDR2 (germline): SGHRS, YFSETQ. The V end lost 7 bases, the J end lost 0 bases, and 13 bases lay between the germline ends.

This chain connects TRBV7-2 to TRBJ2-5; D is unresolved. This CDR3 spans 14 amino acids. V was pared by 2 bases and J by 0 bases, with 7 bases between. Germline values: CDR1 SGHTA, CDR2 FQGNSA. The CDR3 coding sequence is TGTGCCAGCAGCTTATTAGTTTACCAAGAGACCCAGTACTTC. Protein product: CASSLLVYQETQYF.